This T cell receptor beta chain originates from a study of CD8+CD57+ T cells in acquired aplastic anemia. All patients picked for sequencing had shown, by flow cytometry, an expansion of CD8+CD57+ cells. Every one of the patients had aplastic anemia (severe, acquired). The CDR3 has 14 amino acids. The germline V and J ends were trimmed by 8 bases and 4 bases, with 21 bases remaining between them. Germline V gives CDR1 SQVTM, CDR2 ANQGSEA. About this clonotype itself: The antigen is unknown.

The study profiled TCR beta VDJ and CDR3 using genomic DNA as template. Each CDR3 protein gets one entry after TCRdb re-called the reads with MiXCR. The sample yields roughly 61,000 distinct CDR3 sequences, around 50% seen once. The study, taken as a whole, reports: About 30 CD8+ CDR3 sequences occurred in both the patients and the controls.

The V call is TRBV29-1, the J call TRBJ2-7; possibly TRBD2 for D (6 bases). The sequence derives from a human donor with aplastic anemia. Specimen: sorted CD4+, CD8+, or CD8+CD57+ T cells (not recorded which) from PBMCs. CDR3 sequence: CSPVGGPTHYEQYF. As DNA, the CDR3 is TGCAGCCCAGTCGGAGGGCCCACGCATTACGAGCAGTACTTC.